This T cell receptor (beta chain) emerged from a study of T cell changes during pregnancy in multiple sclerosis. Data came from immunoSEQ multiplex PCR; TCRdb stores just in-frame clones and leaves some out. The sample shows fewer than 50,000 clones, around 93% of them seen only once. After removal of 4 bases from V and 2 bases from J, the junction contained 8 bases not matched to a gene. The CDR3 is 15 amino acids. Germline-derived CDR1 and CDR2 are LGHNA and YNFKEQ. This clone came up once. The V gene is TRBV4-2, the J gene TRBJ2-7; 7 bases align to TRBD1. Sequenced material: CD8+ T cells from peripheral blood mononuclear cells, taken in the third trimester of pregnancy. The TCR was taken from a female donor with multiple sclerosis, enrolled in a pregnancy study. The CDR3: CASSPLGTAPYEQYF. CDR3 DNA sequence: TGTGCCAGCAGCCCCCTCGGGACAGCCCCCTACGAGCAGTACTTC.